This T cell receptor (beta chain) was sequenced during a study of T cells in Graves' hyperthyroidism and ophthalmopathy. It was RNA transcripts that yielded the amplified TCR beta CDR3 regions. Initially, a first-round RT-PCR of the TCR CDR3 employed the HTBI primer set. TCRdb fed the multiplex PCR reads into MiXCR, producing one record per CDR3 protein. The sample records fewer than 200,000 distinct CDR3 sequences, about 17% being singletons. Trimming pared 5 bases from V and 8 bases from J, leaving 18 bases between. The CDR3 contains 14 residues. Germline V gene lookup returns CDR1 MNHEY and CDR2 SMNVEV (reference sequence). This clonotype has a count of ten or more. Diagnostic decisions used clinical symptoms, serum thyroxine and TRAb, thyroid ultrasound and orbital computed tomography.

The material sequenced was blood. The chain employs TRBV27 and TRBJ1-2; D gene uncertain. The clonotype comes from a woman aged 45-59 years with Graves' hyperthyroidism. The CDR3 nucleotides read TGTGCCAGCAGTCGGACCGATGGTATACAAGGCTACACCTTC. Translated, it gives CASSRTDGIQGYTF.